This T cell receptor beta chain appears in the sequencing data of a study of control samples from healthy donors and cancer patients. Concerning this clone itself: The junction departs from germline at one end; a sequencing error may be responsible. Different DNA sequences within this sample yield the same CDR3.

The CDR3 has 14 amino acids. Germline CDR1 SGHRS, CDR2 YFSETQ. This table comes from immunoSEQ multiplex PCR, and its TCRdb copy is limited to in-frame clones, with some not included. The sample shows 3,500 to 4,500 clones, 70% to 80% of them seen only once. This TCR was sampled from a female donor with melanoma. The gene calls are TRBV5-1 and TRBJ2-7; D call uncertain. The sample consisted of formalin-fixed, paraffin-embedded tissue. CDR3 sequence (DNA): TGTGCCAGCAGCTTGGTGGGCAAGTCCTACGAGCAGTACTTC. Its protein is CASSLVGKSYEQYF.